This T cell receptor (beta chain) was recovered during a study of neoadjuvant nivolumab and ipilimumab in lung cancer (dated by TCRdb to 2020 to 2021). About the full investigation: In the NEOSTAR trial, nivolumab was administered intravenously at 3 mg/kg on days 1, 15 and 29, and the combination arm also received ipilimumab 1 mg/kg on day 1 only. The primary trial endpoint was the major pathologic response (MPR) rate in the intention-to-treat population in each study arm. The trial treated 44 patients with operable NSCLC: some 23 were randomized to nivolumab monotherapy and roughly 20 to nivolumab plus ipilimumab. TCR repertoires in pretherapy (baseline) peripheral blood were compared with TCR repertoires in tumors resected at surgery after neoadjuvant immune checkpoint blockade. Matched pretherapy and resected tumor pairs were analyzed for seven patients, of whom four received nivolumab and three received nivolumab plus ipilimumab.

The research as a whole found: From pretherapy to surgery, tumor T-cell richness and clonality went up in three of three dual-therapy tumors, versus only two of four nivolumab-treated tumors. No significant correlation was found between TCR clonality and pathologic tumor regression, and only a single major-pathologic-response sample was available for the analysis of TCR clonality versus pathologic tumor regression. A small number of samples was subjected to TCR sequencing. Greater TCR richness and clonality were observed in resected tumors than in tumor-adjacent uninvolved lung, and increases were observed in more dual-therapy-treated tumors. A positive correlation was observed between pretherapy blood TCR richness and richness in tumors resected after neoadjuvant therapy (Spearman R of about 0.8).

The germline ends are 7 bases apart after V is trimmed by 2 bases and J by 5 bases. Looking up the germline V gene yields CDR1 SGHRS and CDR2 YFSETQ. Taken from cysteine to phenylalanine, the CDR3 has 13 residues. CDR3 DNA is the only sequence kept; it has 39 bases, read in frame from the first base. About this clone: Its antigen remains undetermined. One base away there is no much larger clone; base qualities are not given.

The library was generated by the immunoSEQ multiplex PCR assay. For the original study's pipeline: Repertoires were summarized in terms of richness and clonality, and significantly expanded and contracted clones between pre- and post-therapy samples were identified. In its TCRdb copy, this immuneACCESS table keeps in-frame sequences only and misses some clones. Where compared with another copy, unresolved V genes explain less than half of these, and the others have no known cause. The V and J calls and clone size come from that table; D and trimming were worked out from the DNA. The table for this sample lists tens of thousands of clones; 82% of them were counted only once. The top ten clonotypes cover approximately 22% of the sample. The time point label of this sample denotes: pretherapy, before neoadjuvant immune checkpoint inhibitors. Samples came from the phase 2 randomized NEOSTAR trial, which tested neoadjuvant nivolumab or nivolumab plus ipilimumab followed by surgery in operable NSCLC.

This TCR derives from an adult with non-small cell lung cancer. Sequenced here: peripheral blood, sampled before neoadjuvant nivolumab, alone or with ipilimumab. The chain employs TRBV5-1 and TRBJ1-4, with an unclear D gene assignment. The DNA sequence is TGCGCCAGCAGCTTCCGAGAAAATGAAAAACTGTTTTTT. This sequence encodes CASSFRENEKLFF. This CDR3, with the reference TRBV5-1 and TRBJ1-4 proteins standing in past its ends, gives the full variable domain KAGVTQTPRYLIKTRGQQVTLSCSPISGHRSVSWYQQTPGQGLQFLFEYFSETQRNKGNFPGRFSGRQFSNSRSEMNVSTLELGDSALYLCASSFRENEKLFFGSGTQLSVL.